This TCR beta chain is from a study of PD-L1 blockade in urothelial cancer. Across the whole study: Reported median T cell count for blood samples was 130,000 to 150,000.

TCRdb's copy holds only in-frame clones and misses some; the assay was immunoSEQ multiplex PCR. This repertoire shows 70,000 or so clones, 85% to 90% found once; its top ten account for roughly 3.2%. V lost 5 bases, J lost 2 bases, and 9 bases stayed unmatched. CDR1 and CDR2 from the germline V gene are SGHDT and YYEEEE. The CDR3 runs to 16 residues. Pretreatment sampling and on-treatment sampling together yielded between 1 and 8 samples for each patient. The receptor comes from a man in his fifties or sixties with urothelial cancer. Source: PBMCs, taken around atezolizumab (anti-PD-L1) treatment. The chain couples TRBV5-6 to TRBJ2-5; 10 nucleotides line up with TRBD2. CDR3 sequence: CASRRRTSGSQETQYF. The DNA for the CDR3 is TGTGCCAGCAGAAGAAGGACTAGCGGTTCGCAAGAGACCCAGTACTTC. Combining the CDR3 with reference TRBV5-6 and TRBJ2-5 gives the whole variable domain DAGVTQSPTHLIKTRGQQVTLRCSPKSGHDTVSWYQQALGQGPQFIFQYYEEEERQRGNFPDRFSGHQFPNYSSELNVNALLLGDSALYLCASRRRTSGSQETQYFGPGTRLLVL.